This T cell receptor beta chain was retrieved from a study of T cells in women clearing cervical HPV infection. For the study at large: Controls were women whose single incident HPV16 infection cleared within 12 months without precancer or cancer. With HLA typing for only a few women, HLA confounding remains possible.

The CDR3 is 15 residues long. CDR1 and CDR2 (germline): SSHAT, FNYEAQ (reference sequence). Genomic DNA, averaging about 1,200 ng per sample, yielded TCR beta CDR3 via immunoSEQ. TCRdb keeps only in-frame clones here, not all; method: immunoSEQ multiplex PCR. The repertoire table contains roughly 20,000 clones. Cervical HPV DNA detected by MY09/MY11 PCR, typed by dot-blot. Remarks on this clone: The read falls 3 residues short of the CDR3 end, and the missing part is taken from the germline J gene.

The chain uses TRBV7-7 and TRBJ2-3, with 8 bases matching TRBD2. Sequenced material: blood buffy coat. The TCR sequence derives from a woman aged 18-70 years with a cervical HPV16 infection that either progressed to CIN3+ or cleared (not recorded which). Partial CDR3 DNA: TGTGCCAGCAGCTTCATTCGGCGGGGGGAAGAGACG. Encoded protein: CASSFIRRGEET. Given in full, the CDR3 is CASSFIRRGEETQYF.